This T cell receptor beta chain appears in the sequencing data of a study of immune evolution from preneoplasia to lung adenocarcinoma. Patients had resection in Japan or China between the mid-2010s and the late 2010s. In regard to this clone: Its antigen is not known.

Germline V CDR1 and CDR2: MNHEY, SVGAGI. Trimming removed 2 bases from V and 4 bases from J, with 14 bases in between. This CDR3 spans 15 amino acids. General study points: Normal lung had the highest top T cell clone frequencies.

Assay used: immunoSEQ multiplex PCR; TCRdb lists only in-frame clones, some missing. The sample includes 15,000 or so clones, over 75% of them seen just once. The rearrangement uses TRBV6-5 and TRBJ1-2; D perhaps matches TRBD1 (5 bases). Material for sequencing was FFPE lung adenocarcinoma in situ tissue. The clonotype was recovered from a donor of 70 years or more with lung adenocarcinoma. The CDR3 DNA sequence: TGTGCCAGCAGTTACCGCGGGACGGGAGTCTATGGCTACACCTTC. Encoded protein: CASSYRGTGVYGYTF.